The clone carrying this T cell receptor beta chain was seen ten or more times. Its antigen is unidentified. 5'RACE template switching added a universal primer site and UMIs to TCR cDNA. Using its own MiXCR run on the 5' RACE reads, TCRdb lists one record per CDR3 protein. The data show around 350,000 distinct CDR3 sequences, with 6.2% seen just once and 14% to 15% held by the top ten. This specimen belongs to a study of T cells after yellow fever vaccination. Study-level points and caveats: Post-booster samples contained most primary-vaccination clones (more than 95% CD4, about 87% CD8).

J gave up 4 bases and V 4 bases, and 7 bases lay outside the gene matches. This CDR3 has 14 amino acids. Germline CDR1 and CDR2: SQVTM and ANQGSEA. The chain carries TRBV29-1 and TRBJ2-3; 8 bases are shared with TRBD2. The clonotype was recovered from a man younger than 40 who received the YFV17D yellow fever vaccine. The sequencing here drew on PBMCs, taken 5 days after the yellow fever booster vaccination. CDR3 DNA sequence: TGCAGCGTTGCCCGGGAGGGGTTCGCAGATACGCAGTATTTT. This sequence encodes CSVAREGFADTQYF.